The clone carrying this T cell receptor beta chain was observed at least ten times. Its target is unknown. The data derive from a study of T cells in Graves' hyperthyroidism and ophthalmopathy. Points from the study as a whole: The authors' 13 V-J model separated ophthalmopathy from stable hyperthyroidism. Blood samples included most of the expanded thyroid clonotypes exceeding 0.001.

The source material, RNA transcripts, was used to amplify TCR beta CDR3 regions. Carried out on the TCR CDR3, a first-round RT-PCR used the HTBI primer set. MiXCR, applied by TCRdb to the multiplex PCR reads, yields one record per CDR3 protein. The sample records about 420,000 distinct CDR3 sequences, approximately 15% being singletons. Graves' hyperthyroidism is called stable when ophthalmopathy does not progress within 18 months. PBMCs came from 7.5 to 10 ml fresh peripheral blood. This clonotype originated in a woman between 18 and 29 years old with Graves' hyperthyroidism. The sequenced sample was blood.

The CDR3 DNA reads as TGTGCCAGCAGTTTAGAGGCGGGAGGGCCTGAGACCCAGTACTTC. Its protein product is CASSLEAGGPETQYF. The rearrangement uses TRBV12-3 or TRBV12-4 and TRBJ2-5, with 9 bases matching TRBD2. V was pared by 1 base and J by 5 bases, with 5 bases of the junction left unmatched. The CDR3 runs to 15 residues.